A selection of T cell receptor beta chains follows, all from one sample in a study of cytomegalovirus exposure and HLA in healthy donors. Only in-frame clones appear in the TCRdb table, and some are missing; sequencing was by immunoSEQ multiplex PCR. The data contain approximately 82,000 clones, about a tenth of them singletons. The sequencing sample was made of PBMCs. Receptor source: a man in his 60s in good health and CMV-seropositive. Both conserved end residues are part of each CDR3. Fields, in order: J gene, D gene, V gene, clone size, CDR3 protein, CDR3 DNA. The D gene is left open where the match is weak. A row's size may be missing; if present it is once, few, many or a size class.

>TRBJ1-3|.|TRBV6-5|.
CATRLQGSGNTIYF
TGTGCCACCCGATTACAGGGCTCTGGAAACACCATATATTTT
>TRBJ2-1|TRBD2|TRBV18|many
CASSSREGHNEQFF
TGTGCCAGCTCATCCCGGGAGGGGCACAATGAGCAGTTCTTC
>TRBJ2-7|.|TRBV6-5|.
CASSYSTQAYEQYF
TGTGCCAGCAGTTACTCGACCCAGGCCTACGAGCAGTACTTC
>TRBJ2-2|TRBD2|TRBV10-3|few
CAISGSPLAGVDGELFF
TGTGCCATCAGTGGTTCCCCTTTAGCGGGAGTGGACGGGGAGCTGTTTTTT
>TRBJ2-1|TRBD1|TRBV28|.
CASSPGTGGFF
TGTGCCAGCAGTCCGGGGACAGGGGGATTCTTC
>TRBJ2-1|.|TRBV6-5|.
CASSYRRLNNEQFF
TGTGCCAGCAGTTATCGCCGACTTAACAATGAGCAGTTCTTC
>TRBJ1-1|.|TRBV11-2|few
CASSLAGGWTEAFF
TGTGCCAGCAGCTTGGCGGGCGGATGGACTGAAGCTTTCTTT
>TRBJ1-1|TRBD1|TRBV5-6|.
CASSFGQGVNTEAFF
TGTGCCAGCAGCTTTGGCCAGGGGGTGAACACTGAAGCTTTCTTT
>TRBJ1-3|.|TRBV9|few
CASGRGGGNTIYF
TGTGCCAGCGGGAGAGGTGGCGGAAACACCATATATTTT
>TRBJ1-2|.|TRBV6-1|.
CASSRTESNYGYTF
TGTGCCAGCAGTCGGACAGAGAGTAACTATGGCTACACCTTC
>TRBJ1-4|TRBD1|TRBV6-1|few
CASSEVFGTGDKKLFF
TGTGCCAGCAGTGAAGTATTTGGGACAGGGGATAAAAAACTGTTTTTT
>TRBJ1-4|.|TRBV2|few
CASSEAGRGATNEKLFF
TGTGCCAGCAGTGAAGCAGGCAGGGGTGCAACTAATGAAAAACTGTTTTTT
>TRBJ2-7|.|TRBV28|few
CASSEAALRGHEQYF
TGTGCCAGCAGTGAGGCAGCCCTTAGGGGCCACGAGCAGTACTTC
>TRBJ1-5|TRBD1|TRBV7-9|.
CASNYGQGGEPQHF
TGTGCCAGCAACTACGGACAGGGTGGAGAGCCCCAGCATTTT
>TRBJ2-6|TRBD1|TRBV10-3|.
CAIGQGRAGANVLTF
TGTGCCATTGGACAGGGGAGGGCTGGGGCCAACGTCCTGACTTTC
>TRBJ2-2|.|TRBV7-2|.
CASSFRRGATGELFF
TGTGCCAGCAGCTTTCGGAGGGGCGCGACCGGGGAGCTGTTTTTT
>TRBJ1-5|.|TRBV6-6|.
CASSYEGSNQPQHF
TGTGCCAGCAGTTACGAGGGTAGCAATCAGCCCCAGCATTTT
>TRBJ2-3|TRBD2|TRBV14|.
CASSPGLASTDTQYF
TGTGCCAGCAGCCCCGGACTAGCTTCCACAGATACGCAGTATTTT
>TRBJ2-7|TRBD2|TRBV11-2|.
CASSLTSGSSYEQYF
TGTGCCAGCAGCTTGACTAGCGGGAGTTCCTACGAGCAGTACTTC
>TRBJ1-2|.|TRBV28|.
CASSLYRGNYGYTF
TGTGCCAGCAGTTTATACCGGGGGAACTATGGCTACACCTTC
>TRBJ2-1|.|TRBV6-1|.
CASSDLELTYNEQFF
TGTGCCAGCAGTGACCTGGAACTAACCTACAATGAGCAGTTCTTC
>TRBJ1-6|TRBD1|TRBV2|.
CASSAQGASSYNSPLHF
TGTGCCAGCAGTGCACAGGGGGCGAGCTCCTATAATTCACCCCTCCACTTT
>TRBJ2-6|TRBD1|TRBV19|few
CASSRRVTSGTVTSGANVLTF
TGTGCCAGTAGTAGAAGGGTGACCTCCGGGACAGTTACCTCTGGGGCCAACGTCCTGACTTTC
>TRBJ2-5|TRBD2|TRBV28|.
CASSPSGVGDQYF
TGTGCCAGCAGTCCCAGCGGGGTGGGTGACCAGTACTTC
>TRBJ1-5|.|TRBV6-6|few
CASSTARGASNQPQHF
TGTGCCAGCAGTACCGCGCGGGGGGCCAGCAATCAGCCCCAGCATTTT
>TRBJ2-5|.|TRBV19|few
CASSPRAGKQETQYF
TGTGCCAGTAGTCCCCGGGCAGGGAAGCAGGAGACCCAGTACTTC
>TRBJ2-3|.|TRBV21-1|.
CASSSNRGDTQYF
TGTGCCAGCAGCAGCAACAGGGGAGATACGCAGTATTTT
>TRBJ2-3|.|TRBV7-3|few
CASSFGGSSTDTQYF
TGTGCCAGCAGCTTCGGCGGATCTAGCACAGATACGCAGTATTTT
>TRBJ1-6|.|TRBV7-9|few
CASSDQGYNSPLHF
TGTGCCAGCAGCGACCAGGGTTATAATTCACCCCTCCACTTT
>TRBJ2-7|TRBD2|TRBV6-6|.
CASSPGGPEQYF
TGTGCCAGCAGTCCGGGGGGGCCCGAGCAGTACTTC
>TRBJ1-1|.|TRBV2|.
CASRETEAFF
TGTGCCAGCAGGGAGACTGAAGCTTTCTTT
>TRBJ1-2|TRBD1|TRBV30|.
CAWIDGAGGFYGYTF
TGTGCCTGGATCGATGGGGCAGGGGGCTTCTATGGCTACACCTTC
>TRBJ1-6|TRBD1|TRBV6-1|.
CASYTGDYNSPLHF
TGTGCCAGCTATACAGGGGATTATAATTCACCCCTCCACTTT
>TRBJ1-1|.|TRBV27|few
CASRLTGVSEAFF
TGTGCCAGCAGGCTTACAGGTGTGAGTGAAGCTTTCTTT
>TRBJ1-4|.|TRBV2|few
CASRSWGGTNEKLFF
TGTGCCAGCAGGAGCTGGGGGGGCACTAATGAAAAACTGTTTTTT
>TRBJ2-5|TRBD2|TRBV7-9|.
CASSLSGLAGGETQYF
TGTGCCAGCAGCTTATCGGGACTAGCGGGGGGAGAGACCCAGTACTTC
>TRBJ1-6|.|TRBV6-1|few
CASSEGTDNSPLHF
TGTGCCAGCAGTGAAGGAACAGATAATTCACCCCTCCACTTT
>TRBJ2-2|.|TRBV11-3|few
CASSLDSRSTGELFF
TGTGCCAGCAGCTTAGATTCCCGGTCCACCGGGGAGCTGTTTTTT
>TRBJ2-5|TRBD2|TRBV5-5|.
CASSALTSGEGRETQYF
TGTGCCAGCAGCGCTCTGACTAGCGGAGAGGGCCGAGAGACCCAGTACTTC
>TRBJ1-3|.|TRBV28|few
CASRRGANTIYF
TGTGCCAGCCGGAGGGGCGCCAACACCATATATTTT
>TRBJ2-4|.|TRBV6-6|.
CASSYSLAKNIQYF
TGTGCCAGCAGTTACTCCCTAGCCAAAAACATTCAGTACTTC
>TRBJ2-1|.|TRBV5-1|.
CASSSELEAYNEQFF
TGCGCCAGCAGCTCCGAACTAGAAGCTTACAATGAGCAGTTCTTC
>TRBJ1-1|.|TRBV18|.
CASSPGGQVAEAFF
TGTGCCAGCTCTCCGGGGGGTCAGGTCGCTGAAGCTTTCTTT
>TRBJ2-2|TRBD1|TRBV29-1|.
CSGQGASAGELFF
TGCAGCGGACAGGGGGCATCGGCCGGGGAGCTGTTTTTT
>TRBJ2-1|TRBD2|TRBV9|.
CASSVRTSGSEGEQFF
TGTGCCAGCAGCGTCCGGACTAGCGGGAGTGAGGGTGAGCAGTTCTTC
>TRBJ2-5|TRBD1|TRBV6-5|few
CASSYSLQGARETQYF
TGTGCCAGCAGTTACTCATTACAGGGGGCGCGGGAGACCCAGTACTTC
>TRBJ2-1|.|TRBV7-3|few
CASSLAQVGYNEQFF
TGTGCCAGCAGCTTAGCACAGGTAGGCTACAATGAGCAGTTCTTC
>TRBJ1-1|.|TRBV6-1|few
CARSQGKGFEAFF
TGTGCCAGAAGTCAGGGGAAAGGATTTGAAGCTTTCTTT
>TRBJ1-6|.|TRBV14|.
CASSQAAVSPLHF
TGTGCCAGCAGCCAAGCTGCGGTCTCACCCCTCCACTTT
>TRBJ1-1|.|TRBV11-1|few
CASSAQGGGTEAFF
TGTGCCAGCAGCGCTCAGGGCGGTGGCACTGAAGCTTTCTTT
>TRBJ1-2|.|TRBV11-3|.
CESAGPGYGYTF
TGTGAAAGCGCCGGCCCGGGCTATGGCTACACCTTC
>TRBJ1-1|.|TRBV30|.
CAWSVRWTAGTEAFF
TGTGCCTGGAGTGTAAGGTGGACAGCCGGCACTGAAGCTTTCTTT
>TRBJ2-7|.|TRBV7-2|few
CASSLTNYEQYF
TGTGCCAGCAGCTTGACAAACTACGAGCAGTACTTC
>TRBJ2-7|.|TRBV6-5|few
CASSRRDTPYEQYF
TGTGCCAGCAGTCGCCGGGACACCCCCTACGAGCAGTACTTC
>TRBJ1-6|TRBD1|TRBV9|.
CASSSGQTPGALHF
TGTGCCAGCAGCTCGGGACAGACGCCTGGGGCCCTCCACTTT
>TRBJ2-3|.|TRBV9|few
CASSVRREGGGPDTQYF
TGTGCCAGCAGCGTTAGACGCGAGGGGGGGGGTCCAGATACGCAGTATTTT
>TRBJ2-1|TRBD1|TRBV4-1|few
CASSPGGQGYNEQFF
TGCGCCAGCAGCCCGGGGGGACAGGGTTACAATGAGCAGTTCTTC
>TRBJ1-4|TRBD1|TRBV6-4|.
CASPSGDRDEKLFF
TGTGCCAGCCCGAGCGGGGACAGGGATGAAAAACTGTTTTTT
>TRBJ1-2|.|TRBV7-2|.
CASSPTGRGGYTF
TGTGCCAGCAGCCCCACAGGGAGGGGAGGCTACACCTTC